A single sample is the source of the 20 T cell receptor beta chains below, sequenced in a study of T cells in Graves' hyperthyroidism and ophthalmopathy (dated by TCRdb to the late 2010s). Preparation of the library involved multiplex PCR. The data were produced on an Illumina HiSeq 2000. Amplification of TCR beta CDR3 regions was carried out from RNA transcripts. For the first round of RT-PCR on the TCR CDR3, the HTBI primer set was used together with the Qiagen OneStep RT-PCR kit. TCRdb trimmed the raw reads at Q25, called clones with MiXCR and kept productive beta chains. CDR3 protein duplicates are merged, each entry listing the most common genes and DNA. A total of hundreds of thousands of distinct CDR3 sequences appear in this sample, around 16% of them only once. The ten largest clones add up to 35% to 50% of the sample. Sequencing was done on a sample of blood. The receptors come from a middle-aged man with Graves' hyperthyroidism.

This chain uses TRBV19 with TRBJ1-5, with no clear D. Looked up from germline, CDR1 is LNHDA and CDR2 is SQIVND (reference sequence). V shed 1 base and J shed 7 bases, with 20 bases lying between them. CDR3 length equals 17 residues. Here the CDR3 DNA reads TGTGCCAGTAGTATAGGGGCCCTGTTACGCCTTCGACAGCCCCAGCATTTT. It is translated as CASSIGALLRLRQPQHF.

At least ten counts were recorded for this clonotype. CDR3 sequence reads: CSAREGTGGAAEQYF. The CDR3 region has the DNA TGCAGTGCTAGAGAAGGGACAGGGGGCGCGGCCGAGCAGTACTTC. The rearrangement joins TRBV20-1 to TRBJ2-7, with 12 nucleotides matching TRBD1. The V and J ends lost 0 bases and 6 bases, in that order; junction bases with no gene match: 6. This CDR3 contains 15 residues. CDR1 is DFQATT, CDR2 SNEGSKA, per germline (reference sequence).

This clonotype was counted ten times or more. This chain uses TRBV20-1 with TRBJ1-1; D not resolved. The V end was cut by 6 bases, the J end by 1 base, with 6 bases between. The length of the CDR3 is 11 residues. Germline CDR1 DFQATT, CDR2 SNEGSKA (reference sequence). The CDR3 nucleotides are TGCAGTGCAACACCGAACACTGAAGCTTTCTTT. Residues: CSATPNTEAFF.

In this sample, this clonotype turned up a few times. The genes are TRBV6-2 or TRBV6-3 and TRBJ2-3; D uncertain. The V and J ends lost 5 bases and 1 base respectively, with 7 bases between them. The CDR3 is 13 amino acids. CDR1 and CDR2 from the germline V gene are MNHEY and SVGEGT. CDR3 in amino acids: CASSHQGTDTQYF. The CDR3 bases are TGTGCCAGCAGTCACCAGGGCACAGATACGCAGTATTTT.

In its sample, this clonotype was seen many times. The chain carries TRBV2 and TRBJ2-2; 10 bases line up with TRBD1. Per germline, CDR1 SNHLY and CDR2 FYNNEI. The trim removed 7 bases at V and 4 bases at J, leaving 6 bases unmatched. The CDR3 is 15 amino acids. The CDR3 DNA follows: TGTGCCAGCATGGTGACAGGGGGCGTCACCGGGGAGCTGTTTTTT. It encodes CASMVTGGVTGELFF.

This clonotype has just a few counts. The rearrangement links TRBV28 to TRBJ1-5; D not certain. The V and J ends lost 2 bases and 5 bases respectively, with 7 bases between them. CDR3 length: 13 amino acids. Germline assignment: CDR1 MDHEN and CDR2 SYDVKM. CDR3 sequence: CASSLGVYQPQHF. The DNA for the CDR3 is TGTGCCAGCAGTTTAGGGGTTTATCAGCCCCAGCATTTT. Together with reference TRBV28 and TRBJ1-5, the CDR3 gives the full variable domain: DVKVTQSSRYLVKRTGEKVFLECVQDMDHENMFWYRQDPGLGLRLIYFSYDVKMKEKGDIPEGYSVSREKKERFSLILESASTNQTSMYLCASSLGVYQPQHFGDGTRLSIL.

This clonotype was counted only a few times. V gene TRBV28 combines with J gene TRBJ1-6; 7 bases map to TRBD1. V lost 2 bases, J lost 7 bases, and 5 bases stayed unmatched. This CDR3 has 15 residues. Germline loops: CDR1 MDHEN, CDR2 SYDVKM. CDR3 loop: CASSLLPGQNSPLHF. In DNA form, the CDR3 reads TGTGCCAGCAGTTTACTCCCGGGACAGAATTCACCCCTCCACTTT.

In this sample, this clonotype turned up many times. The chain joins TRBV5-1 to TRBJ1-2, with no clear D. The CDR3 covers 15 residues. Trimming stripped 4 bases from V and 2 bases from J, with 15 bases between. CDR1 SGHRS and CDR2 YFSETQ come from the germline V gene. CDR3: CASSQYPRGNYGYTF. CDR3 sequence (DNA): TGCGCCAGCAGCCAGTACCCGAGAGGGAACTATGGCTACACCTTC.

This clonotype was seen at least ten times. V is TRBV3-1 and J is TRBJ2-7, with D possibly TRBD1 on 6 matching bases. Germline V lookup: CDR1 LGHDT, CDR2 YNNKEL (reference sequence). V shed 4 bases and J shed 2 bases, with 6 bases lying between them. The CDR3 is 12 residues long. CDR3 bases: TGTGCCAGCAGCCGGACAGCCTACGAGCAGTACTTC. It is translated as CASSRTAYEQYF.

This clonotype turned up a few times. This chain uses TRBV5-1 with TRBJ2-2; 8 nucleotides line up with TRBD1. Germline CDR1 is SGHRS and CDR2 is YFSETQ. V shed 4 bases and J 6 bases; nucleotides not matched to a gene: 5. The CDR3 totals 14 residues. CDR3 region: CASSQDRVAGELFF. DNA for the CDR3: TGCGCCAGCAGCCAGGACAGGGTAGCCGGGGAGCTGTTTTTT. Filled out from reference TRBV5-1 and TRBJ2-2, the complete variable domain reads KAGVTQTPRYLIKTRGQQVTLSCSPISGHRSVSWYQQTPGQGLQFLFEYFSETQRNKGNFPGRFSGRQFSNSRSEMNVSTLELGDSALYLCASSQDRVAGELFFGEGSRLTVL.

The gene calls are TRBV19 and TRBJ2-1, with 9 bases aligning to TRBD2. Looked up from germline, CDR1 is LNHDA and CDR2 is SQIVND (reference sequence). The CDR3 runs 20 residues. Trimming took 2 bases from V and 2 from J; bases not matched to a gene: 16. The DNA of the CDR3 is TGTGCCAGTAGTATAACGTTAAGAGGGACTAGCCGGGGCCCCTACAATGAGCAGTTCTTC. It encodes CASSITLRGTSRGPYNEQFF.

This clonotype occurred many times. This chain joins TRBV6-2 or TRBV6-3 and TRBJ2-6, with D uncertain. Trimming removed 6 bases at V and 0 bases at J, with 9 bases between. Germline CDR1 is MNHEY and CDR2 is SVGEGT. The length of the CDR3 is 15 residues. CDR3 sequence reads: CASRQLRSGANVLTF. Written as DNA, the CDR3 is TGTGCCAGCAGACAACTGCGCTCTGGGGCCAACGTCCTGACTTTC.

This clonotype came up a few times. The chain combines TRBV7-9 with TRBJ1-2; D is unclear. There are 13 residues in the CDR3. Germline assignment: CDR1 SEHNR and CDR2 FQNEAQ (reference sequence). V lost 4 bases and J 8 bases, leaving 14 bases between the germline ends. For the CDR3, the DNA is TGTGCCAGCAGCTCACCCCTAGTCCAGGGCTACACCTTC. It encodes CASSSPLVQGYTF.

The rearrangement joins TRBV15 to TRBJ2-1; D remains unclear. With 0 bases removed from V and 9 bases from J, the gap between germline ends came to 6 bases. The CDR3 extends over 12 amino acids. Germline V gene lookup returns CDR1 LNHNV and CDR2 YYDKDF (reference sequence). CDR3: CATSRDGFEQFF. The CDR3 DNA reads TGTGCCACCAGCAGAGATGGGTTTGAGCAGTTCTTC.

A note on this clonotype: This could be a read error, since a much larger clone is one nucleotide away. The rearrangement uses TRBV6-2 or TRBV6-3 and TRBJ2-3; TRBD1 matches at 7 bases. V lost 5 bases, J lost 6 bases, and 2 bases stayed unmatched. Germline loops: CDR1 MNHEY, CDR2 SVGEGT. The CDR3 runs to 12 residues. This CDR3 reads CASSGGQDTQYF. CDR3 bases: TGTGCCAGCAGTGGGGGACAGGATACGCAGTATTTT.

The chain links TRBV5-1 to TRBJ1-2; D perhaps matches TRBD1 (6 bases). V was cut by 2 bases and J by 7 bases, with 24 bases left in between. The CDR3 runs 17 residues. CDR1 SGHRS and CDR2 YFSETQ come from the germline V gene. The CDR3 reads CASSLGGLGRGGLGYTF. As DNA, the CDR3 is TGCGCCAGCAGCTTAGGGGGTCTAGGGCGAGGCGGCCTTGGCTACACCTTC.

This chain connects TRBV5-6 to TRBJ1-2, with D unclear. Trimming left V 1 base short and J 8 bases short, with 18 bases between. This CDR3 has 15 residues. CDR1 and CDR2 (germline): SGHDT, YYEEEE. CDR3 DNA: TGTGCCAGCAGCTTGAGTCACGGCCTTGGGTGGGGCTACACCTTC. Its protein is CASSLSHGLGWGYTF.

This clonotype was seen many times. The genes are TRBV7-8 and TRBJ2-2; 7 nucleotides match TRBD2. Germline CDR1 is SGHVS and CDR2 is FQNEAQ. The CDR3 runs 15 residues. V lost 1 base to trimming and J lost 6 bases; unmatched junction nucleotides: 5. The CDR3 sequence is CASSLVGGGAGELFF. The CDR3 DNA reads as TGTGCCAGCAGCTTAGTTGGGGGAGGGGCCGGGGAGCTGTTTTTT.

Only a few counts were recorded for this clonotype. The chain links TRBV4-3 to TRBJ2-3; D is unclear. V lost 4 bases and J 2 bases, leaving 19 bases between the germline ends. Germline V gene lookup returns CDR1 LGHNA and CDR2 YSLEER. CDR3 length equals 17 residues. CDR3 DNA: TGCGCCAGCAGCCCGTCCTTCCGGGCCACCATCACAGATACGCAGTATTTT. Translated, it gives CASSPSFRATITDTQYF.

This clonotype showed up many times. The chain employs TRBV7-2 and TRBJ1-2, with TRBD1 identical over 7 bases. Germline V gene lookup returns CDR1 SGHTA and CDR2 FQGNSA. The CDR3 has 14 amino acids. J was trimmed by 7 bases and V by 5 bases; bases with no gene match: 10. In DNA, the CDR3 is TGTGCCAGCAGCCCAACTACAGGGGATCCTGGCTACACCTTC. This codes for CASSPTTGDPGYTF.